The 17 T cell receptor beta chains in this list originate from one sample, sequenced in a study of PD-L1 blockade in urothelial cancer. Time point described: pretreatment peripheral blood. Only in-frame clones appear in the TCRdb table, and some are missing; sequencing was by immunoSEQ multiplex PCR. The sample contains some 80,000 clones, approximately 86% of which appear only once. The starting material was PBMCs, obtained around atezolizumab (anti-PD-L1) treatment. The receptors shown here come from a man in his forties with urothelial cancer.

V gene TRBV7-3 combines with J gene TRBJ2-2; D is unresolved. The germline gives CDR1 SGHTA, CDR2 FQGTGA. The CDR3 spans 14 residues. V gave up 2 bases and J gave up 6 bases, with 10 bases separating them. The CDR3 region has the DNA TGTGCCAGCAGCTTAGTCTTCGGTCCCGGGGAGCTGTTTTTT. Its translation: CASSLVFGPGELFF.

The chain combines TRBV7-2 with TRBJ2-2, with D possibly matching TRBD2 (7 bases). Germline V CDR1 and CDR2: SGHTA, FQGNSA. This CDR3 is built from 14 residues. Trimming cost V 5 bases and J 4 bases, with 11 bases left between them. The CDR3, as DNA: TGTGCCAGCAGCCGCCGGGGGGCCACCGGGGAGCTGTTTTTT. Encoded protein: CASSRRGATGELFF. Supplemented by reference TRBV7-2 and TRBJ2-2, the full variable domain reads GAGVSQSPSNKVTEKGKDVELRCDPISGHTALYWYRQSLGQGLEFLIYFQGNSAPDKSGLPSDRFSAERTGGSVSTLTIQRTQQEDSAVYLCASSRRGATGELFFGEGSRLTVL.

This chain joins TRBV27 and TRBJ2-7; possible D gene TRBD2, 5 bases. Germline assignment: CDR1 MNHEY and CDR2 SMNVEV (reference sequence). The CDR3 length is 11 residues. The V and J ends lost 6 bases and 7 bases respectively, with 10 bases between them. The CDR3 protein is CASSGTGEQYF. CDR3 DNA sequence: TGTGCCAGCAGCGGCACGGGGGAGCAGTACTTC.

This clone was recorded a few times. This chain joins TRBV15 and TRBJ1-5; D gene unclear. The germline gives CDR1 LNHNV, CDR2 YYDKDF (reference sequence). The CDR3 is 15 residues long. V lost 3 bases, J lost 1 base, and 10 bases lay in between. CDR3 sequence: CATSRVPGSNQPQHF. The DNA of the CDR3 is TGTGCCACCAGCAGGGTACCGGGGAGCAATCAGCCCCAGCATTTT.

The CDR3 bases are TGTGCCAGCAGCCCATGGTTGGAGGGTAGCTCCTACAATGAGCAGTTCTTC. Protein: CASSPWLEGSSYNEQFF. This chain joins TRBV7-2 and TRBJ2-1; D possibly corresponds to TRBD2 (6 bases). Deletions cut 5 bases from V and 0 bases from J, with 17 bases between. This CDR3 is 17 amino acids long. Per the germline V gene, CDR1 is SGHTA and CDR2 is FQGNSA.

This chain uses TRBV29-1 with TRBJ1-1, with unresolved D. The ends were cut back, 6 bases at V and 7 bases at J, with 15 bases in the middle. The CDR3 has 12 residues. Per the germline V gene, CDR1 is SQVTM and CDR2 is ANQGSEA. The CDR3 bases are TGCAGCGTCGCCGACACCTCCTTTGAAGCTTTCTTT. This translates into CSVADTSFEAFF.

For this clone: This sample also contains other DNA sequences that code for the same CDR3. The rearrangement joins TRBV9 to TRBJ1-1; 7 positions match TRBD1. The CDR3 length is 14 residues. CDR1 is SGDLS, CDR2 YYNGEE, per germline. The J segment lost 2 bases and the V segment lost 0 bases, leaving 1 base of the junction unmatched. CDR3 sequence: CASSVAGGNTEAFF. The CDR3 DNA follows: TGTGCCAGCAGCGTAGCAGGGGGTAACACTGAAGCTTTCTTT. The full variable domain, completed using reference TRBV9 and TRBJ1-1, is DSGVTQTPKHLITATGQRVTLRCSPRSGDLSVYWYQQSLDQGLQFLIQYYNGEERAKGNILERFSAQQFPDLHSELNLSSLELGDSALYFCASSVAGGNTEAFFGQGTRLTVV.

The table lists this clone with a count of one. The V gene is TRBV11-2, the J gene TRBJ1-2, with a weak D call TRBD1 (5 bases). Trimming cost V 5 bases and J 4 bases, with 14 bases left between them. Germline V CDR1 and CDR2: SGHAT, FQNNGV. CDR3 size: 14 residues. The chain's CDR3 is CASSRGGVSYGYTF. In DNA form, the CDR3 reads TGTGCCAGCAGCCGGGGGGGGGTGAGCTATGGCTACACCTTC.

The rearrangement links TRBV6-5 to TRBJ1-1, with 10 bases identical to TRBD1. Germline loops: CDR1 MNHEY, CDR2 SVGAGI. V shed 5 bases and J 6 bases; nucleotides not matched to a gene: 9. The CDR3 contains 15 residues. The CDR3, as DNA: TGTGCCAGCAGTGCCCCGGGACAGGGGTCCCCTGAAGCTTTCTTT. This gives the protein CASSAPGQGSPEAFF.

The chain combines TRBV5-5 with TRBJ1-1, with D possibly TRBD1 on 6 matching bases. Germline-derived CDR1 and CDR2 are SGHKS and YYEKEE (reference sequence). Trimming took 3 bases from V and 1 from J, leaving 13 bases between them. The CDR3 loop spans 15 amino acids. CDR3 in amino acids: CASSYRDTQNTEAFF. The CDR3 DNA follows: TGTGCCAGCAGCTACCGGGACACCCAGAACACTGAAGCTTTCTTT.

The chain is built from TRBV2 and TRBJ2-1; weak D call: TRBD2 (5 bases). The CDR3 has 14 residues. Trimming removed 6 bases from V and 8 bases from J, with 17 bases in between. Germline values: CDR1 SNHLY, CDR2 FYNNEI. CDR3 sequence: CASRPRSGIYEQFF. CDR3 DNA: TGTGCCAGCAGGCCAAGATCCGGGATCTATGAGCAGTTCTTC.

The rearrangement links TRBV6-1 to TRBJ2-3, with D maybe TRBD2 (5 bases). The CDR3 extends over 14 amino acids. CDR1 is MNHNS and CDR2 is SASEGT in the germline V gene. The V end was cut by 8 bases, the J end by 7 bases, with 19 bases between. CDR3 region: CASGPGRASNTQYF. The CDR3 nucleotides read TGTGCCAGCGGGCCCGGGCGGGCTTCAAATACGCAGTATTTT.

This clone was observed a single time. The chain combines TRBV27 with TRBJ2-1; 9 nucleotides match TRBD2. J gave up 5 bases and V 2 bases, and 1 base lay outside the gene matches. Germline V gene sequence: CDR1 MNHEY, CDR2 SMNVEV (reference sequence). The CDR3 is made up of 14 amino acids. The CDR3 sequence: CASSLGLANNEQFF. The CDR3 region has the DNA TGTGCCAGCAGTTTAGGACTAGCGAACAATGAGCAGTTCTTC.

CDR3 residues: CASMGDYSNQPQHF. DNA of the CDR3: TGCGCCAGCATGGGAGATTATAGCAATCAGCCCCAGCATTTT. This chain joins TRBV10-2 and TRBJ1-5; D gene ambiguous. The CDR3 covers 14 residues. In germline, CDR1 is WSHSY, CDR2 SAAADI. V dropped 7 bases and J dropped 0 bases, with 10 bases sitting between them.

CDR3 sequence reads: CAWRAPIYRGLNTEAFF. CDR3 DNA: TGTGCCTGGAGGGCCCCGATTTACCGCGGATTGAACACTGAAGCTTTCTTT. The chain couples TRBV30 to TRBJ1-1; D gene ambiguous. Germline V CDR1 and CDR2: GTSNPN, SVGIG (reference sequence). Trimming removed 3 bases from V and 0 bases from J, with 20 bases in between. This CDR3 comprises 17 residues.

The chain links TRBV10-3 to TRBJ1-2; perhaps TRBD1 as D (6 bases). The CDR3 is 13 residues long. V was trimmed by 11 bases and J by 6 bases, leaving 19 bases between them. Germline values: CDR1 ENHRY, CDR2 SYGVKD. CDR3 DNA sequence: TGTGCCGGTCGGCCGGGGGGCATACATGGCTACACCTTC. Its protein is CAGRPGGIHGYTF.

The gene calls are TRBV9 and TRBJ2-7; the match to TRBD1 covers 8 bases. This CDR3 is 13 amino acids long. The V segment lost 4 bases and the J segment 6 bases; nucleotides outside the gene matches: 6. The germline CDR1 and CDR2 sequences are SGDLS and YYNGEE. The CDR3 sequence is CASSSTGGSEQYF. The CDR3 DNA reads as TGTGCCAGCAGCTCCACAGGGGGTAGCGAGCAGTACTTC.